The 21 T cell receptor beta chains reported below all come from one sample, sequenced in a study of blood T cell repertoires in COVID-19. The data were produced by immunoSEQ multiplex PCR, yet TCRdb's version contains in-frame clones alone and is incomplete. The profile shows 250,000 to 350,000 clones, 70% to 90% of them singletons. The sequencing input was PBMCs or T cells enriched from blood (not recorded which). Receptors originate from a woman in her twenties or thirties who had recovered from COVID-19.

The chain combines TRBV19 with TRBJ1-2, with unresolved D. This CDR3 region has 12 residues. Trimming cost V 4 bases and J 5 bases, with 8 bases left between them. Germline V gene lookup returns CDR1 LNHDA and CDR2 SQIVND (reference sequence). The CDR3: CASSNRVYGYTF. The DNA of the CDR3 is TGTGCCAGTAGTAACCGGGTTTATGGCTACACCTTC.

The chain couples TRBV27 to TRBJ2-1; a weak D match, TRBD2 (5 bases). Trimming stripped 3 bases from V and 4 bases from J, with 19 bases between. The CDR3 length is 17 residues. Germline CDR1 reads MNHEY; CDR2 reads SMNVEV (reference sequence). CDR3 DNA: TGTGCCAGCAGTTTTGGCTACGAGGGAACTTCTTACAATGAGCAGTTCTTC. Protein: CASSFGYEGTSYNEQFF.

The chain uses TRBV24-1 and TRBJ2-3, with a tentative D call TRBD2 (5 bases). V lost 1 base and J lost 1, with 11 bases in between. Per the germline V gene, CDR1 is KGHDR and CDR2 is SFDVKD. The CDR3 spans 16 residues. For the CDR3, the DNA is TGTGCCACCAGTGATTTTGGAGGTTCCGGCACAGATACGCAGTATTTT. Amino acid sequence: CATSDFGGSGTDTQYF.

This clone was recorded once. V and J are TRBV7-2 and TRBJ1-1; D is undetermined. CDR3 length: 16 amino acids. Germline lookup yields CDR1 SGHTA and CDR2 FQGNSA. V was shortened by 1 base and J by 0 bases, with 12 bases between the two germline ends. The CDR3 sequence: CASSLGWQFMNTEAFF. The DNA of the CDR3 is TGTGCCAGCAGCTTAGGCTGGCAGTTCATGAACACTGAAGCTTTCTTT.

The chain employs TRBV7-9 and TRBJ1-5; 8 nucleotides agree with TRBD1. V trimming: 5 bases; J trimming: 0 bases; junction bases outside the gene matches: 9. The CDR3 totals 17 residues. Germline CDR1 is SEHNR and CDR2 is FQNEAQ (reference sequence). The CDR3 DNA reads as TGTGCCAGCAGCAAAGGGACAGGCAAGCATAGCAATCAGCCCCAGCATTTT. Amino acids: CASSKGTGKHSNQPQHF. The whole variable domain, remainder taken from reference TRBV7-9 and TRBJ1-5, is DTGVSQNPRHKITKRGQNVTFRCDPISEHNRLYWYRQTLGQGPEFLTYFQNEAQLEKSRLLSDRFSAERPKGSFSTLEIQRTEQGDSAMYLCASSKGTGKHSNQPQHFGDGTRLSIL.

The chain links TRBV7-8 to TRBJ1-4; 9 nucleotides line up with TRBD1. Per germline, CDR1 SGHVS and CDR2 FQNEAQ. This CDR3 comprises 16 residues. The V and J ends lost 1 base and 5 bases, in that order; junction bases with no gene match: 5. CDR3 sequence reads: CASSLVGGTGNEKLFF. CDR3 coding DNA: TGTGCCAGCAGCTTAGTAGGTGGGACAGGGAATGAAAAACTGTTTTTT.

This clone was detected once. The chain recombines TRBV3-1 (or the pseudogene TRBV3-2) with TRBJ1-6, with 8 nucleotides matching TRBD1. This CDR3 region has 15 residues. Germline CDR1 reads LGHDT; CDR2 reads YNNKEL (reference sequence). The trim removed 4 bases at V and 5 bases at J, leaving 4 bases unmatched. The CDR3 sequence: CASSPGQGNNSPLHF. For the CDR3, the DNA is TGTGCCAGCAGCCCCGGACAGGGAAATAATTCACCCCTCCACTTT.

This clone was picked up a small number of times. The chain is built from TRBV9 and TRBJ1-2; D is unclear. The germline gives CDR1 SGDLS, CDR2 YYNGEE. V lost 5 bases and J 0 bases, leaving 8 bases between the germline ends. The CDR3 spans 13 residues. CDR3 sequence: CASRGSPNYGYTF. The CDR3 DNA sequence: TGTGCCAGCAGGGGCAGTCCTAACTATGGCTACACCTTC.

This chain uses TRBV5-4 with TRBJ2-1; 9 bases are shared with TRBD2. Germline CDR1 is SGHNT and CDR2 is YYREEE (reference sequence). The length of the CDR3 is 15 residues. Trimming at V came to 4 bases and at J to 2 bases, leaving 4 bases not matched to a gene. The chain's CDR3 is CASSPQRGAYNEQFF. The CDR3 nucleotides read TGTGCCAGCAGCCCCCAGCGGGGGGCCTACAATGAGCAGTTCTTC.

This clone was observed once. V usage is TRBV18 and J usage is TRBJ2-2, with D unresolved. The V end was cut by 2 bases, the J end by 4 bases, with 8 bases between. Germline CDR1 KGHSH, CDR2 LQKENI. The CDR3 extends over 14 amino acids. CDR3 loop: CASSPISPTGELFF. The CDR3 bases are TGTGCCAGCTCACCAATTAGTCCCACCGGGGAGCTGTTTTTT. The full variable domain, its missing parts supplied by reference TRBV18 and TRBJ2-2, is NAGVMQNPRHLVRRRGQEARLRCSPMKGHSHVYWYRQLPEEGLKFMVYLQKENIIDESGMPKERFSAEFPKEGPSILRIQQVVRGDSAAYFCASSPISPTGELFFGEGSRLTVL.

The chain combines TRBV4-3 with TRBJ2-3; a weak D match, TRBD2 (6 bases). Deletions cut 1 base from V and 1 base from J, with 12 bases between. The CDR3 length is 16 residues. Germline V lookup: CDR1 LGHNA, CDR2 YSLEER. CDR3: CASSQVGGLRTDTQYF. The CDR3 region has the DNA TGCGCCAGCAGCCAAGTAGGAGGGCTCCGCACAGATACGCAGTATTTT.

This clone has only one observation. The V gene is TRBV27, the J gene TRBJ1-4; maybe TRBD1 (6 bases). Germline assignment: CDR1 MNHEY and CDR2 SMNVEV (reference sequence). The CDR3 extends over 16 amino acids. Trimming removed 5 bases at V and 0 bases at J, with 13 bases between. Here the CDR3 reads CASSTGKFATNEKLFF. In DNA form, the CDR3 reads TGTGCCAGCAGTACAGGGAAATTCGCAACTAATGAAAAACTGTTTTTT.

V and J are TRBV21-1 and TRBJ1-1. TRBV21-1 is assigned pseudogene status. This CDR3 region has 15 residues. The CDR3 loop reads CASFFDRPEDTEAFF. Here the CDR3 DNA reads TGTGCCAGCTTTTTTGACCGGCCCGAGGACACTGAAGCTTTCTTT.

J is TRBJ1-6 and V is TRBV29-1; 8 bases agree with TRBD1. The ends lost 4 bases at V and 6 bases at J; junction bases unmatched: 2. The CDR3 is 13 residues long. CDR1 and CDR2 (germline): SQVTM, ANQGSEA. For the CDR3, the DNA is TGCAGCGTTGGACAGGGGAGTAATTCACCCCTCCACTTT. Translation: CSVGQGSNSPLHF.

The chain joins TRBV11-2 to TRBJ2-2; 12 positions match TRBD2. The V gene's germline CDR1 is SGHAT and CDR2 FQNNGV. CDR3 length: 18 amino acids. V gave up 1 base and J gave up 0 bases; unmatched junction bases: 3. CDR3 sequence: CASSLVPSGGANTGELFF. Here the CDR3 DNA reads TGTGCCAGCAGCTTAGTACCTAGCGGGGGGGCGAACACCGGGGAGCTGTTTTTT.

The chain employs TRBV19 and TRBJ1-3; D gene ambiguous. CDR1 is LNHDA, CDR2 SQIVND, per germline (reference sequence). V lost 3 bases and J lost 0, with 6 bases in between. There are 14 residues in the CDR3. The CDR3 spells CASSMAGSGNTIYF. DNA for the CDR3: TGTGCCAGTAGTATGGCGGGCTCTGGAAACACCATATATTTT. The variable domain in full, with the rest retrieved from reference TRBV19 and TRBJ1-3, is DGGITQSPKYLFRKEGQNVTLSCEQNLNHDAMYWYRQDPGQGLRLIYYSQIVNDFQKGDIAEGYSVSREKKESFPLTVTSAQKNPTAFYLCASSMAGSGNTIYFGEGSWLTVV.

The rearrangement links TRBV7-2 to TRBJ1-5; D unclear. With 2 bases removed from V and 0 bases from J, the gap between germline ends came to 11 bases. The germline gives CDR1 SGHTA, CDR2 FQGNSA. The length of the CDR3 is 16 residues. CDR3 region: CASSLPGLPSNQPQHF. The CDR3 DNA sequence: TGTGCCAGCAGCTTACCTGGGCTCCCTAGCAATCAGCCCCAGCATTTT.

J is TRBJ1-2 and V is TRBV4-1, with D unresolved. Trimming removed 5 bases from V and 4 bases from J, with 14 bases in between. The CDR3 runs 14 residues. Germline V CDR1 and CDR2: MGHRA, YSYEKL. The CDR3 DNA reads as TGCGCCAGCAGCAACAGCCTTTCTGGCTATGGCTACACCTTC. It yields the protein CASSNSLSGYGYTF.

The genes are TRBV10-2 and TRBJ1-5; TRBD1 matches 9 bases. CDR1 and CDR2 from the germline V gene are WSHSY and SAAADI. CDR3 length: 15 amino acids. V gave up 6 bases and J gave up 4 bases; unmatched junction bases: 7. The CDR3 region has the DNA TGCGCCAGCAGACCGGGACAGGGACCAAATCAGCCCCAGCATTTT. Its translation is CASRPGQGPNQPQHF.

V is TRBV29-1 and J is TRBJ2-7; 9 bases are a match to TRBD1. This CDR3 has 14 amino acids. Unmatched junction bases numbered 9, after V lost 4 bases and J lost 5 bases. Germline CDR1 SQVTM, CDR2 ANQGSEA. CDR3 sequence (DNA): TGCAGCGTTGGCTGGGACAGGGCAGTCCACGAGCAGTACTTC. Its translation is CSVGWDRAVHEQYF.

The V gene is TRBV9, the J gene TRBJ2-1; D possibly corresponds to TRBD1 (6 bases). The CDR3 spans 15 residues. The ends were cut back, 0 bases at V and 5 bases at J, with 12 bases in the middle. The germline CDR1 and CDR2 sequences are SGDLS and YYNGEE. This CDR3 reads CASSVAGDRNNEQFF. CDR3 nucleotides: TGTGCCAGCAGCGTAGCTGGTGACAGGAACAATGAGCAGTTCTTC.